Following are 12 T cell receptor beta chains from one sample sequenced in a study of blood T cell repertoires in COVID-19. Profiled with immunoSEQ multiplex PCR; TCRdb holds only in-frame clones, not every one. The sample records roughly 59,000 clones, less than 80% being singletons. Sequencing was carried out using peripheral blood. The receptors stem from a human donor in a cohort sampled during active COVID-19.

This rearrangement joins TRBV27 to TRBJ2-1, with 11 bases that match TRBD2. This CDR3 is 15 amino acids long. Trimming cost V 2 bases and J 3 bases; bases outside gene matches: 0. Germline V lookup: CDR1 MNHEY, CDR2 SMNVEV (reference sequence). CDR3 bases: TGTGCCAGCAGTTTAGGACTAGCGGGCTACAATGAGCAGTTCTTC. Its protein is CASSLGLAGYNEQFF.

V gene TRBV2 combines with J gene TRBJ1-5; perhaps TRBD1 as D (5 bases). The CDR3 contains 13 residues. Per germline, CDR1 SNHLY and CDR2 FYNNEI. Between the trimmed V and J ends, which lost 7 bases and 2 bases, there was a span of 9 bases. The CDR3, as DNA: TGTGCCAGCACCCCGGGGGGCAATCAGCCCCAGCATTTT. Its protein product is CASTPGGNQPQHF.

The rearrangement links TRBV18 to TRBJ2-7, with TRBD1 matching 7 bases. This CDR3 spans 15 amino acids. V shed 0 bases, J shed 5 bases, and the junction held 7 bases outside the gene matches. From germline, CDR1 is KGHSH and CDR2 LQKENI. CDR3 sequence reads: CASSPPDRAFHEQYF. CDR3 coding DNA: TGTGCCAGCTCACCACCTGACAGGGCTTTCCACGAGCAGTACTTC. Full variable domain (remainder filled in from reference TRBV18 and TRBJ2-7): NAGVMQNPRHLVRRRGQEARLRCSPMKGHSHVYWYRQLPEEGLKFMVYLQKENIIDESGMPKERFSAEFPKEGPSILRIQQVVRGDSAAYFCASSPPDRAFHEQYFGPGTRLTVT.

This rearrangement joins TRBV12-3 or TRBV12-4 to TRBJ2-3; tentatively, D is TRBD2 (6 bases). The CDR3 has 13 amino acids. V was pared by 4 bases and J by 13 bases, with 18 bases between. CDR3 sequence (DNA): TGTGCCAGCAGTTCAATGACGGGAGTTTTGGAGTATTTT. Its translation is CASSSMTGVLEYF.

J is TRBJ2-7 and V is TRBV12-3 or TRBV12-4; TRBD1 is a possible D gene (6 bases). The J call is uncertain, as TRBJ2-1 better fits the DNA end. The CDR3 spans 12 residues. CDR3 sequence: CARARGYNEQFF. The CDR3, as DNA: TGTGCGAGGGCCAGGGGCTACAATGAGCAGTTCTTC.

The genes are TRBV7-3 and TRBJ2-1, with 7 bases that match TRBD2. V lost 5 bases to trimming and J lost 5 bases; unmatched junction nucleotides: 15. The CDR3 is 17 amino acids. Germline CDR1 reads SGHTA; CDR2 reads FQGTGA. CDR3 nucleotides: TGTGCCAGCAGCCCTGAAATCCGCGGGAGTGTCAACAATGAGCAGTTCTTC. Protein sequence: CASSPEIRGSVNNEQFF. The full variable domain, its missing parts supplied by reference TRBV7-3 and TRBJ2-1, is GAGVSQTPSNKVTEKGKYVELRCDPISGHTALYWYRQSLGQGPEFLIYFQGTGAADDSGLPNDRFFAVRPEGSVSTLKIQRTERGDSAVYLCASSPEIRGSVNNEQFFGPGTRLTVL.

CDR3 residues: CASKQGGSYNEQFF. The DNA for the CDR3 is TGTGCCAGCAAACAGGGGGGGTCCTACAATGAGCAGTTCTTC. The V gene is TRBV6-5, the J gene TRBJ2-1; perhaps TRBD1 as D (8 bases). The CDR3 totals 14 residues. Germline lookup yields CDR1 MNHEY and CDR2 SVGAGI. The V end lost 7 bases, the J end lost 1 base, and 11 bases lay between the germline ends.

The chain uses TRBV5-6 and TRBJ2-7, with D maybe TRBD1 (6 bases). Looked up from germline, CDR1 is SGHDT and CDR2 is YYEEEE. This CDR3 has 14 amino acids. Trimming removed 0 bases at V and 2 bases at J, with 9 bases between. The CDR3 DNA sequence: TGTGCCAGCAGCTTGGGACAGGCGACCTACGAGCAGTACTTC. Its translation is CASSLGQATYEQYF. The complete variable domain, with remaining parts taken from reference TRBV5-6 and TRBJ2-7, reads DAGVTQSPTHLIKTRGQQVTLRCSPKSGHDTVSWYQQALGQGPQFIFQYYEEEERQRGNFPDRFSGHQFPNYSSELNVNALLLGDSALYLCASSLGQATYEQYFGPGTRLTVT.

The chain recombines TRBV28 with TRBJ2-7; 7 positions agree with TRBD1. Germline CDR1 reads MDHEN; CDR2 reads SYDVKM. Trimming at V came to 5 bases and at J to 3 bases, leaving 13 bases not matched to a gene. The CDR3 covers 16 residues. CDR3 loop: CASSQPRQGQRYEQYF. The DNA for the CDR3 is TGTGCCAGCAGTCAACCCCGACAGGGTCAACGCTACGAGCAGTACTTC.

The V gene is TRBV29-1, the J gene TRBJ2-7; a possible D gene is TRBD2 (5 bases). CDR1 is SQVTM, CDR2 ANQGSEA, per germline. The CDR3 spans 10 residues. Deletions cut 7 bases from V and 5 bases from J, with 9 bases between. CDR3: CSAIGDEQYF. The CDR3, as DNA: TGCAGCGCCATCGGGGACGAGCAGTACTTC.

This chain joins TRBV19 and TRBJ1-1, with TRBD1 matching 7 bases. Germline V gene data show CDR1 as LNHDA and CDR2 as SQIVND (reference sequence). With V trimmed by 5 bases and J by 5 bases, 11 bases remained unmatched. This CDR3 is 15 amino acids long. In nucleotides, the CDR3 is TGTGCCAGTAGTGGGGGGACAGTCCCGGGTACTGAAGCTTTCTTT. Translation gives CASSGGTVPGTEAFF.

V gene TRBV28 combines with J gene TRBJ2-5; TRBD2 matches 8 bases. Germline CDR1 MDHEN, CDR2 SYDVKM. The CDR3 runs to 19 residues. The junction had 14 bases not matched to a gene; V was cut back by 1 base and J by 1 base. In nucleotides, the CDR3 is TGTGCCAGCAGTTTATTAACCCCTCGTAGCGGGAAGGTCCAAGAGACCCAGTACTTC. The encoded protein is CASSLLTPRSGKVQETQYF.